The rows below give T cell receptor beta chains drawn from one sample of a study of cytotoxic CD8 clonotypes in ibrutinib-treated CLL. The data were produced by immunoSEQ multiplex PCR, yet TCRdb's version contains in-frame clones alone and is incomplete. The sample holds around 130,000 clones, 84% seen once. The specimen comprised PBMCs, sampled after 24 months of ibrutinib treatment. The receptor source for this set is a human donor with chronic lymphocytic leukemia. The CDR3 runs from the conserved cysteine through the conserved F or W. A D gene is named only where the DNA matches it firmly. Clone sizes are given selectively: once, few, many, or a class where the clone is expanded.

V	J	D	size	DNA	CDR3
TRBV5-1	TRBJ2-1	TRBD1	-	TGCGCCAGCAGCTTGGCCAGGACAGGGCGCTCCTACAATGAGCAGTTCTTC	CASSLARTGRSYNEQFF
TRBV6-5	TRBJ1-2	-	-	TGTGCCAGCAGTTACTCGACGTTTGGCCTCCAGTACACCTTC	CASSYSTFGLQYTF
TRBV10-3	TRBJ2-7	-	-	TGTGCCATCAGTGAGTCGGGGACAAGTGGTTACGAGCAGTACTTC	CAISESGTSGYEQYF
TRBV5-6	TRBJ2-7	TRBD1	-	TGTGCCAGCAGCTACCCCGGGACAGGGCTCTACGAGCAGTACTTC	CASSYPGTGLYEQYF
TRBV29-1	TRBJ2-7	TRBD1	-	TGCAGCGCCGCCCGGACAGGGGGCAAGTACGAGCAGTACTTC	CSAARTGGKYEQYF
TRBV27	TRBJ1-6	TRBD1	few	TGTGCCAGCAGTTTAGACAGGGGTTCGCCAAATTCACCCCTCCACTTT	CASSLDRGSPNSPLHF
TRBV7-9	TRBJ2-5	TRBD2	once	TGTGCCAGCAGCTTACTAGCGGGGGAAGAGACCCAGTACTTC	CASSLLAGEETQYF
TRBV5-4	TRBJ1-4	-	-	TGTGCCAGCAGCCCGGGACGGACTAATGAAAAACTGTTTTTT	CASSPGRTNEKLFF
TRBV2	TRBJ1-1	TRBD1	-	TGTGCCAGCACAGAAGACAGGGCAAGGGACACTGAAGCTTTCTTT	CASTEDRARDTEAFF
TRBV15	TRBJ1-2	-	-	TGTGCCACCAGCAGATCGTCTCCCGGCGGGGTTGGCTACACCTTC	CATSRSSPGGVGYTF
TRBV14	TRBJ2-7	TRBD2	-	TGTGCCAGCAGCCTAAAGGCGGGGGGCGCGTACCAGTACTTC	CASSLKAGGAYQYF
TRBV6-6	TRBJ2-3	-	many	TGTGCCAGCAGTTACTCGAGCGCAGATACGCAGTATTTT	CASSYSSADTQYF
TRBV5-5	TRBJ2-2	-	-	TGTGCCAGCAGCTCGACCCTAAACACCGGGGAGCTGTTTTTT	CASSSTLNTGELFF
TRBV18	TRBJ1-3	-	once	TGTGCCAGCTCAGGGGACATGCTACTTGGAAACACCATATATTTT	CASSGDMLLGNTIYF
TRBV9	TRBJ2-5	-	-	TGTGCCAGCAGCGTAGGGGGGAACCAAGAGACCCAGTACTTC	CASSVGGNQETQYF
TRBV5-4	TRBJ2-5	TRBD2	-	TGTGCCAGCAGCTTAGCGGGGGCAGAGACCCAGTACTTC	CASSLAGAETQYF
TRBV18	TRBJ2-7	-	-	TGTGCCAGCTCACCGGGCAGGGCCTCCTACGAGCAGTACTTC	CASSPGRASYEQYF
TRBV6-6	TRBJ2-1	TRBD1	-	TGTGCCAGCAGAACCAGACAGGGGGCGGATTACAATGAGCAGTTCTTC	CASRTRQGADYNEQFF
TRBV9	TRBJ2-2	TRBD2	once	TGTGCCAGCAGCGTAGCAGCGGGGGGGTCCGCGAACACCGGGGAGCTGTTTTTT	CASSVAAGGSANTGELFF
TRBV19	TRBJ2-2	-	-	TGTGCCAGTGCCCAGGGTTTGGCCACCGGGGAGCTGTTTTTT	CASAQGLATGELFF